Described below is a single TCR beta chain sequence and its context. The data stem from a study of blood T cell repertoires in COVID-19. Germline CDR1 reads SQVTM; CDR2 reads ANQGSEA. The CDR3 sequence is 14 residues long. Losses at the gene ends were 3 bases for V and 5 bases for J; bases not matched to a gene: 6. Original methodology: Amplification of reference gene primers was used by the study to estimate nucleated cell counts. Repertoires were generated with immunoSEQ multiplex PCR, while TCRdb's copy carries only in-frame clones and drops some. V and J calls and clone size come straight from that table; D and trimming were deduced from the DNA. The sample carries just under 90,000 clones, approximately 75% recorded once.

The sample comprised peripheral blood. The TCR originated in a woman older than 75 with acute or convalescent COVID-19. The V and J genes are TRBV29-1 and TRBJ2-5; TRBD1 agrees at 10 bases. CDR3 amino acids: CSVDLGQGIETQYF. The DNA of the CDR3 is TGCAGCGTTGACTTGGGACAGGGGATCGAGACCCAGTACTTC.